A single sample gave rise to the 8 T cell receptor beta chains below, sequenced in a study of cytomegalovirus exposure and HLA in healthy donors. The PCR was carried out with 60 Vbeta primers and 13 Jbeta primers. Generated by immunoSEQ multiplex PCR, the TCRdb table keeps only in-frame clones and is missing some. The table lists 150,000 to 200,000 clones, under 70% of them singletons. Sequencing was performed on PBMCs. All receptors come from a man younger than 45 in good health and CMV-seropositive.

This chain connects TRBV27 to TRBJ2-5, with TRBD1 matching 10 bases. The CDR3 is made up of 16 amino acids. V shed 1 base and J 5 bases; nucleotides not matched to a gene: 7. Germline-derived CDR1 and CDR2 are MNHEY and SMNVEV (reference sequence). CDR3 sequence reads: CASSLYGTGETETQYF. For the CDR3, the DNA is TGTGCCAGCAGTTTATACGGGACAGGGGAGACCGAGACCCAGTACTTC.

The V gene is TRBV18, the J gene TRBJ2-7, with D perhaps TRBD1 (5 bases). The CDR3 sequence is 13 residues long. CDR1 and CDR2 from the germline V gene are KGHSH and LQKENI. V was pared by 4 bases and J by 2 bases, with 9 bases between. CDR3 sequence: CASSLTGTYEQYF. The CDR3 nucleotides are TGTGCCAGCTCACTCACAGGTACCTACGAGCAGTACTTC.

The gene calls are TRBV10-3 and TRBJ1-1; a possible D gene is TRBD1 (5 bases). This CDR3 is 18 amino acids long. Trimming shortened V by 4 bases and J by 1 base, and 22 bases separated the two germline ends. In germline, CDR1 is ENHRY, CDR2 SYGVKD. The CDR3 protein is CAISGQKLGGTGNTEAFF. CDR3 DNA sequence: TGTGCCATCAGTGGTCAAAAACTTGGGGGGACGGGGAACACTGAAGCTTTCTTT.

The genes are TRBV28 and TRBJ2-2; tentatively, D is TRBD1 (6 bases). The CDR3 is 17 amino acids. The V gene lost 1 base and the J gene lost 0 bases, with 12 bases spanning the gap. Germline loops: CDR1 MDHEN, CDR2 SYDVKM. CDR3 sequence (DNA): TGTGCCAGCAGTTTATATTTCGGGACAACGAACACCGGGGAGCTGTTTTTT. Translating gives CASSLYFGTTNTGELFF.

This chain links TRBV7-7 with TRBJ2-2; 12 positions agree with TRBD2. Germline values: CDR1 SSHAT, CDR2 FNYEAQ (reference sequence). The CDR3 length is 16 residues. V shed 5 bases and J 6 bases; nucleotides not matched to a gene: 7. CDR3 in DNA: TGTGCCAGCAGCCAATCACTAGCGGGAGGAGCCGGGGAGCTGTTTTTT. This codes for CASSQSLAGGAGELFF. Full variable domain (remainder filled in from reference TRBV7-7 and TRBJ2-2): GAGVSQSPRYKVTKRGQDVTLRCDPISSHATLYWYQQALGQGPEFLTYFNYEAQPDKSGLPSDRFSAERPEGSISTLTIQRTEQRDSAMYRCASSQSLAGGAGELFFGEGSRLTVL.

CDR3 region: CATSDLKSLAEPTGELFF. For the CDR3, the DNA is TGCGCCACTTCCGATCTAAAGAGCCTAGCGGAGCCCACCGGGGAGCTGTTTTTT. V usage is TRBV10-2 and J usage is TRBJ2-2; TRBD2 matches 7 bases. The CDR3 sequence is 18 residues long. J lost 4 bases, V lost 10 bases, and 21 bases had no gene match. The V gene's germline CDR1 is WSHSY and CDR2 SAAADI.

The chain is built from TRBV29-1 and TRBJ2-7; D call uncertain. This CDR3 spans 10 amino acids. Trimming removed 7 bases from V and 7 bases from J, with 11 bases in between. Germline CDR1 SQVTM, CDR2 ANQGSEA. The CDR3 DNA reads TGCAGCGCCCAGCGAGAGGAGCAGTACTTC. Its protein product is CSAQREEQYF.

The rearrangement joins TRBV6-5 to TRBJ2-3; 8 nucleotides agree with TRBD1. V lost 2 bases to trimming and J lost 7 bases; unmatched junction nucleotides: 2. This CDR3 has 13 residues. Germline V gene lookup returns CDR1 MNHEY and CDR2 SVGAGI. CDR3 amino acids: CASSYGTGNTQYF. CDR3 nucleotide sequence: TGTGCCAGCAGTTACGGGACAGGAAATACGCAGTATTTT.